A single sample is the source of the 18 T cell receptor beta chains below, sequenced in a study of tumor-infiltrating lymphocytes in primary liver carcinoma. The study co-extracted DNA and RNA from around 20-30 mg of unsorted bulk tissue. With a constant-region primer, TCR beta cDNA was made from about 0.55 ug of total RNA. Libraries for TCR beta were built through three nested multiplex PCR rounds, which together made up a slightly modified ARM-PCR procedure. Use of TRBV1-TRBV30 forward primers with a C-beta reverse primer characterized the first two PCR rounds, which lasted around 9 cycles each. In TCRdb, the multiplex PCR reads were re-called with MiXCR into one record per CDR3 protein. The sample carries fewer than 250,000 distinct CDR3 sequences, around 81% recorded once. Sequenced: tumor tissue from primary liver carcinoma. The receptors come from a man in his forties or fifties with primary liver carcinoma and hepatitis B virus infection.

The CDR3 DNA reads as TGTGCCTGGAGTGTACACGAGGCAGGGACCATTCAGTACTTC. This sequence encodes CAWSVHEAGTIQYF. The rearrangement uses TRBV30 and TRBJ2-4, with D perhaps given as TRBD1 or TRBD2 (5 bases each). Germline assignment: CDR1 GTSNPN and CDR2 SVGIG (reference sequence). V lost 0 bases, J lost 9 bases, and 15 bases lay in between. The CDR3 totals 14 residues.

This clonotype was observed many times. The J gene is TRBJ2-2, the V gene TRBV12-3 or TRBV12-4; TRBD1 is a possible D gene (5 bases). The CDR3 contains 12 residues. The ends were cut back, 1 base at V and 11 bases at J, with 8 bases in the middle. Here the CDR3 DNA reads TGTGCCAGCAGTTTAGGACAGTTTGAGCTGTTTTTT. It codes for CASSLGQFELFF.

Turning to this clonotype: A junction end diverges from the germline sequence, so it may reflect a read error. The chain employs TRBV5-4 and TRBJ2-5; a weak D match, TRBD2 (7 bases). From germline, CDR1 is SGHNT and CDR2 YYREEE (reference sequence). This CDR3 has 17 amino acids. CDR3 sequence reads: CASSNLGRGAAQETQYF. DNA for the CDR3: TGTGCCAGCAGCAACCTAGGACGGGGGGCGGCTCAAGAGACCCAGTATTTC.

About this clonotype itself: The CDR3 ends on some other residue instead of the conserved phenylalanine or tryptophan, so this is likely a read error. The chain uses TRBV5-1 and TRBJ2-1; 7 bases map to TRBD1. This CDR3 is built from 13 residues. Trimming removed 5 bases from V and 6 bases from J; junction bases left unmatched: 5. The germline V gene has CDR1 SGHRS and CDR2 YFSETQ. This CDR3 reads CASRLTGVNEQFI. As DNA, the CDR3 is TGCGCCAGCAGATTAACAGGGGTCAATGAGCAGTTCATC.

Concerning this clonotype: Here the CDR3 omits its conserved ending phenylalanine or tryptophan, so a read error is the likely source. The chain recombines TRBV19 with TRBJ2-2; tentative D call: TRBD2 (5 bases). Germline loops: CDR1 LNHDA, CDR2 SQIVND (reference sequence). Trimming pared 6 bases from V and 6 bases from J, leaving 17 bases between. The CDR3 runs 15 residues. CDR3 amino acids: CASRLVGARAGELFL. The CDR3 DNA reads TGTGCCAGTAGGCTCGTGGGAGCTCGGGCCGGGGAGCTGTTTCTT.

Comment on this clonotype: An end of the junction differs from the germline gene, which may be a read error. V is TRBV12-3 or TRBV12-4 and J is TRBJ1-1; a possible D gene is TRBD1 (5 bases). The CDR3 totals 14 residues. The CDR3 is CASSPPRAGTETFF. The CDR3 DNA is TGTGCCAGCAGTCCACCCAGGGCAGGCACTGAAACTTTCTTT.

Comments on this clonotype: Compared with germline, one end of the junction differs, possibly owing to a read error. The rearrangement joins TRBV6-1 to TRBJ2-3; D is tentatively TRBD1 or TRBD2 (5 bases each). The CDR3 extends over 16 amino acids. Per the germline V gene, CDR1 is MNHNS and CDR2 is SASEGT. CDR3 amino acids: CTSSEIGGHYTDRQYF. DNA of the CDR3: TGTACCAGCAGTGAAATAGGAGGACACTACACAGATAGGCAGTATTTT.

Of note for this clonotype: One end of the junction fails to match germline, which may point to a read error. The CDR3, as DNA: TGCGCCAGCAGCCAAGATTGGGGACAAGCAATCTACGAGCAGTATTTC. This gives the protein CASSQDWGQAIYEQYF. The chain employs TRBV4-1 and TRBJ2-7; perhaps TRBD1 as D (6 bases). CDR1 and CDR2 from the germline V gene are MGHRA and YSYEKL. The CDR3 is made up of 16 amino acids.

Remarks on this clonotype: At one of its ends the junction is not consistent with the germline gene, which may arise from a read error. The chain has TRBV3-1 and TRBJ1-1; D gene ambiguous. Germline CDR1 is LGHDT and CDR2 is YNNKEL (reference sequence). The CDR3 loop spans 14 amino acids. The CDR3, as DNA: TGTGCCAGCAGTCAAGGCAGGTCTCACAATGAAGCTTTCTTT. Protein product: CASSQGRSHNEAFF. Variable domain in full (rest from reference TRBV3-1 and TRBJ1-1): DTAVSQTPKYLVTQMGNDKSIKCEQNLGHDTMYWYKQDSKKFLKIMFSYNNKELIINETVPNRFSPKSPDKAHLNLHINSLELGDSAVYFCASSQGRSHNEAFFGQGTRLTVV.

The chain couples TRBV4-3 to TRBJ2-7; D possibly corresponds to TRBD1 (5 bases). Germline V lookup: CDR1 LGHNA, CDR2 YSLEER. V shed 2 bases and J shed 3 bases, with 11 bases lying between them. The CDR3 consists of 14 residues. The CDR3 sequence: CASSQYSTDYEQYF. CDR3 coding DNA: TGCGCCAGCAGCCAATATTCGACAGACTACGAGCAGTACTTC.

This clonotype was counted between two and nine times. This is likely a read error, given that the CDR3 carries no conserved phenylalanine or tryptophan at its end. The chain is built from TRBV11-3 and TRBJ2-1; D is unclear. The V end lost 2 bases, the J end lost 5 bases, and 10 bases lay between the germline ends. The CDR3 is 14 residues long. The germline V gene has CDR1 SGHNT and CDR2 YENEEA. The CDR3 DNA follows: TGTGCCAGCAGCTTAAGGGTCTCGAACAATGAGCAGTTCCTC. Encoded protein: CASSLRVSNNEQFL.

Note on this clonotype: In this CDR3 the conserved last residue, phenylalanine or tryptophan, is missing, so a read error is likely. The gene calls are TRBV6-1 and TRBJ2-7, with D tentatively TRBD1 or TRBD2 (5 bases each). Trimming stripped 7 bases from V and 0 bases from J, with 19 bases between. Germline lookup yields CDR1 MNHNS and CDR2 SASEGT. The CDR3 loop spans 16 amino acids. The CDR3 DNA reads TGTGCCAGCACCCCACGGTCGGGACGGGACTCCTACGAGCAGTACCTC. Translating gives CASTPRSGRDSYEQYL.

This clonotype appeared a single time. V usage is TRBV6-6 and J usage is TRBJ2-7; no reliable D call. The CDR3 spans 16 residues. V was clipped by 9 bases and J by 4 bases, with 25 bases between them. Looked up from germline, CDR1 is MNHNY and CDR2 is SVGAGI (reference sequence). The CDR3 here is CASLLDGGISSYEQYF. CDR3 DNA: TGTGCCAGTCTTTTGGATGGCGGAATAAGCTCATACGAGCAGTACTTC.

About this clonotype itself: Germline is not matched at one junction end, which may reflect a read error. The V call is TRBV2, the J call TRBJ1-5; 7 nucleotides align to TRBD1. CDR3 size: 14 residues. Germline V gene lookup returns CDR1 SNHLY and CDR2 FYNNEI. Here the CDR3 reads CASILDRNNLPQHF. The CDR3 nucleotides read TGTGCCAGCATCTTGGACAGGAACAATCTGCCCCAGCATTTT.

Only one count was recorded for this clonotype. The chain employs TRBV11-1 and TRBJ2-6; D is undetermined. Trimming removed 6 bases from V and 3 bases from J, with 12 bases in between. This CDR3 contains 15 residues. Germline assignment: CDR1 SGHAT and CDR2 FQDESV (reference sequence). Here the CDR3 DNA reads TGTGCCAGCAGTTTGGGTCGAAGTGGGGCCAACGTCCTGACTTTC. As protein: CASSLGRSGANVLTF.

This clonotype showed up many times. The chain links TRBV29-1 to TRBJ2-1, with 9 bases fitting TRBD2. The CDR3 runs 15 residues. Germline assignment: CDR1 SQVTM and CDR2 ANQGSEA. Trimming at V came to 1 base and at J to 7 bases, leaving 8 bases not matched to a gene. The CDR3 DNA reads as TGCAGCGTTGAAGGACTAGCGGAGCAGGTGAATGAGCAGTTCTTC. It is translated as CSVEGLAEQVNEQFF.

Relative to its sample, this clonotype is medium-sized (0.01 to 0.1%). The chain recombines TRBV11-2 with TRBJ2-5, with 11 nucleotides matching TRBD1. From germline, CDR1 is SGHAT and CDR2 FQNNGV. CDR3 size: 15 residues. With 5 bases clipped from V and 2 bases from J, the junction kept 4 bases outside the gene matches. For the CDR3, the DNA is TGTGCCAGCAGCAGGACAGGGGGCAGGCAAGAGACCCAGTACTTC. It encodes CASSRTGGRQETQYF.

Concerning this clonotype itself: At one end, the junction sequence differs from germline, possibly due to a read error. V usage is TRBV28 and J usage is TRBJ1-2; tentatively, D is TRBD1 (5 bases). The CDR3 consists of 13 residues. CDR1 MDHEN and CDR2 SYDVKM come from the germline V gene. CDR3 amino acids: CASSTGQFYGYTF. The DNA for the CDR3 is TGTGCTAGCAGCACGGGGCAGTTCTATGGCTACACCTTC.